This entry features one T cell receptor beta chain sequence. Its antigen is as yet unknown. Trimming shortened V by 0 bases and J by 3 bases, and 3 bases separated the two germline ends. The CDR3 loop spans 13 amino acids. Germline V gives CDR1 SGHTA, CDR2 FQGNSA. This sample stems from a study of beta chain features in type 1 diabetes. The sequenced template was cDNA made from the entire isolated RNA. The repertoire was sequenced with immunoSEQ multiplex PCR; TCRdb's copy has only in-frame clones and lacks some. Of about 120,000 clones detected, over 15% appear once; the ten largest clones hold 2% to 2.5%. Points from the study as a whole: Among patients with Type 1 diabetes, TCRB CDR3s were moderately but significantly shorter in every one of the four CD4+ subsets. Researchers reported that naive, central memory and Treg TCRB repertoires appeared more similar in patients than in healthy donors. When cDNA is sequenced, cells with high TCR expression could be over-represented.

The sequence was obtained from a man aged 30 to 45 with type 1 diabetes. The V and J genes are TRBV7-2 and TRBJ2-1; D unclear. The sequencing input was central memory CD4+ T cells from blood. CDR3 DNA sequence: TGTGCCAGCAGCTTAGCCGACTACAATGAGCAGTTCTTC. This sequence encodes CASSLADYNEQFF.